The sequence of this TCR beta chain was determined in a study of intratumoral heterogeneity in liver cancer. Regarding the complete study: Across the full roughly 15-patient cohort, most patients were male and the median age was 63 years. A total of some 74 multiregional samples from 15 or so HCC patients, consisting of 50 to 55 tumoral and 20 adjacent nontumoral regions, were included in the overall cohort. To investigate intratumor heterogeneity, the study integrated RNA-seq, DNA sequencing, TCR-seq and SNP array data drawn from multiple regions of hepatocellular carcinoma specimens. What the research found in general, with its limitations: A relatively low patient number and under-sampled tumor-infiltrating lymphocyte representation were acknowledged by the authors as limitations.

Sequences LGHNA (CDR1) and YNFKEQ (CDR2) are obtained from the germline V gene. A distance of 8 bases separates the germline ends of V and J, which lose 1 base and 8 bases respectively. The CDR3 measures 12 amino acids from cysteine to phenylalanine. The sequence is cut down to CDR3 DNA, 36 bases in frame from base 1. TCR beta chain CDR3 regions were sequenced from genomic DNA using the immunoSEQ assay. Rearranged VDJ segments were amplified with primers that anneal to V and J segments. The source study handled its data this way. The ImmunoSeq Analyzer software was used to calculate clonality and richness metrics. Differentially abundant clones between regions were identified using Fisher's exact test plus a beta-binomial method for added stringency. As stored in TCRdb, this immuneACCESS dataset retains in-frame rearrangements with V and J assigned. A fraction of the clones does not appear; measured against another copy, unresolved V genes explain less than half of the discrepancy, and the remainder lacks a known reason. D and trimming were read from the DNA, whereas the V and J calls and clone size are those reported in that table. This sample holds 21,000 or so clones; roughly 66% were observed only once. Approximately 18% of the sample rests with the top ten.

With respect to this clone: Its cognate antigen has yet to be identified. The sample holds no much larger clone one base away, and base qualities are not on file.

Every patient had early-stage hepatocellular carcinoma and went to surgical resection without receiving any prior therapy. The sampled areas showed no macroscopic signs of necrosis or hemorrhage. Multiple regions from two patients underwent TCR sequencing (ImmunoSeq). Frozen resection tissue samples were collected at a distance of at least 1 cm from each other. The N label marked samples taken from nontumoral liver tissue adjacent to the tumor. Genomic DNA was isolated from bulk tissue with the DNeasy blood and tissue kit. The sample in question was tumor-adjacent normal tissue, obtained before any cancer treatment. The TCR sequence derives from a woman in her seventies with hepatocellular carcinoma. The V and J segments used are TRBV4-2 and TRBJ1-1; the D segment cannot be called with confidence. CDR3 region: CASSQVIGEAFF. The nucleotide sequence is TGTGCCAGCAGCCAAGTAATAGGAGAAGCTTTCTTT.